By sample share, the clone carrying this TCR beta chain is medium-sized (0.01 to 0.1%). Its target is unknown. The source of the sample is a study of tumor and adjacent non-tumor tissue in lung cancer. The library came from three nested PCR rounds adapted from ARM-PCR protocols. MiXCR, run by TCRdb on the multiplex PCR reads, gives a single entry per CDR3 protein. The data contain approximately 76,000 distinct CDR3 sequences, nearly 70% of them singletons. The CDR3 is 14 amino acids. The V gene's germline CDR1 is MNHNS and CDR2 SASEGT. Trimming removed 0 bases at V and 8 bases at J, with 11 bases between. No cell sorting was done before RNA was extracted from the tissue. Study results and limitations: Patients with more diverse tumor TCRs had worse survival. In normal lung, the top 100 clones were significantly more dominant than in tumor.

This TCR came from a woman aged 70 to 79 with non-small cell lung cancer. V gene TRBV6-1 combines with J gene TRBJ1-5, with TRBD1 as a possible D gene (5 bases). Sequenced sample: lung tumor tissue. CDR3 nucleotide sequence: TGTGCCAGCAGTGAAGCGCAGGGTCAGGAGCCCCAGCATTTT. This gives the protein CASSEAQGQEPQHF.